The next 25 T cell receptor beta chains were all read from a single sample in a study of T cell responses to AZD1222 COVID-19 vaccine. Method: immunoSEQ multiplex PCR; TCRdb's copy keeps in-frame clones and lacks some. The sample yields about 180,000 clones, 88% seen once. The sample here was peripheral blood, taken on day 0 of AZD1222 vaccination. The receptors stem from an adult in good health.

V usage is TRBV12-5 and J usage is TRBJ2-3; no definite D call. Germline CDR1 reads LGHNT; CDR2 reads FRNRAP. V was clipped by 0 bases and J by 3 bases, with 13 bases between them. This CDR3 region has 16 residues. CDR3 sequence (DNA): TGTGCTAGTGGTTTGGTACGGCCGTTCGGGACAGATACGCAGTATTTT. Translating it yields CASGLVRPFGTDTQYF.

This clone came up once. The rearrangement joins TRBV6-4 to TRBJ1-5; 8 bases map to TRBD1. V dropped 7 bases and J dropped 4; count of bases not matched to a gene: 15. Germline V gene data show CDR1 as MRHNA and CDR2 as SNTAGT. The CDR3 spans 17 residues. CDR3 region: CASMTGQAIEGNQPQHF. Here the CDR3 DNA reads TGTGCCAGCATGACGGGACAGGCCATTGAGGGTAATCAGCCCCAGCATTTT.

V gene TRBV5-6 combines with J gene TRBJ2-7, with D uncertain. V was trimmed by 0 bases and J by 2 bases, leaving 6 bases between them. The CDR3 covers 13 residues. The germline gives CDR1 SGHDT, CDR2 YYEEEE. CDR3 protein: CASSLGNPYEQYF. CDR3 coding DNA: TGTGCCAGCAGCTTGGGGAATCCCTACGAGCAGTACTTC.

As DNA, the CDR3 is TGTGCCAGCTCACCCGCAGGGGGCAGTGATTCACCCCTCCACTTT. Translation gives CASSPAGGSDSPLHF. The genes are TRBV18 and TRBJ1-6, with 8 bases identical to TRBD1. Germline loops: CDR1 KGHSH, CDR2 LQKENI. Trimming cost V 3 bases and J 8 bases; bases outside gene matches: 6. The CDR3 has 15 amino acids.

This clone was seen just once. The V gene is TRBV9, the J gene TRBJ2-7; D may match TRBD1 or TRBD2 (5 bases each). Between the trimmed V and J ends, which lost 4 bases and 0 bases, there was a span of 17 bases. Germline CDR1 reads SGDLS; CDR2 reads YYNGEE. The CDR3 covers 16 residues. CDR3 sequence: CASSYGTAPSSYEQYF. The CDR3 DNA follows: TGTGCCAGCAGCTATGGGACCGCTCCAAGCTCCTACGAGCAGTACTTC.

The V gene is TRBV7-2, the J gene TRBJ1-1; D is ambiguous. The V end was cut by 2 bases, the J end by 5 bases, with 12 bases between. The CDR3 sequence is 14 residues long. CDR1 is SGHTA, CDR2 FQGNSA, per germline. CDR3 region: CASSLHYRDTEAFF. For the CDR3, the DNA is TGTGCCAGCAGCTTACATTATCGGGATACTGAAGCTTTCTTT.

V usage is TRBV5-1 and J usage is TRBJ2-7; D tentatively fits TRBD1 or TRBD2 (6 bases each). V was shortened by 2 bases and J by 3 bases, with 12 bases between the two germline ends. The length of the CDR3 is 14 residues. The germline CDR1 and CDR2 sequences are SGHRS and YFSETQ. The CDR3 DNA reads TGCGCCAGCAGCTTATATAGGGGGGACTACGAGCAGTACTTC. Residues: CASSLYRGDYEQYF.

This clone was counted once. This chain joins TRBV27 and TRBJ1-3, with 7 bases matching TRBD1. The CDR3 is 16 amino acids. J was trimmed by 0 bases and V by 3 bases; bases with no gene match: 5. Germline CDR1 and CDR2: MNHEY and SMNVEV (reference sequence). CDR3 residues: CASSLTGTASGNTIYF. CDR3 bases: TGTGCCAGCAGTTTGACAGGGACAGCCTCTGGAAACACCATATATTTT.

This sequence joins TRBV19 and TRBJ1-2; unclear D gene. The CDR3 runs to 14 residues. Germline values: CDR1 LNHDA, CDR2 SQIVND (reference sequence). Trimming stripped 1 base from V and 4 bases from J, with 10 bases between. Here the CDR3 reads CASSIGASIYGYTF. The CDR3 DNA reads TGTGCCAGTAGTATAGGGGCGAGTATCTATGGCTACACCTTC.

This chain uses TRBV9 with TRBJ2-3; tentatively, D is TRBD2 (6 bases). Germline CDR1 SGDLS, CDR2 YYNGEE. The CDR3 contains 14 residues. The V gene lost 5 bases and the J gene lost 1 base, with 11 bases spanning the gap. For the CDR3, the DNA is TGTGCCAGCAGTATCGGGGGTGGCACAGATACGCAGTATTTT. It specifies CASSIGGGTDTQYF.

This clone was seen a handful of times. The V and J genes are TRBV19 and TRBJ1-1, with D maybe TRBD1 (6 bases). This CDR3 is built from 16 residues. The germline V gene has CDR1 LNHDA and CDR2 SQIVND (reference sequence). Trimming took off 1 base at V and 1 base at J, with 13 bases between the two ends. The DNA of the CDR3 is TGTGCCAGTAGTATAGCAGGGGTTCTACAGAACACTGAAGCTTTCTTT. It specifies CASSIAGVLQNTEAFF.

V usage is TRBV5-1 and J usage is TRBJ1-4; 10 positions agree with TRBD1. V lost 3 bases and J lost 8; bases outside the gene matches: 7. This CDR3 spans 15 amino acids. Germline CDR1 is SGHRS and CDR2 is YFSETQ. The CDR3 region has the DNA TGCGCCAGCAGCTCTTCCGGGACAGGGGCCGAAAAACTGTTTTTT. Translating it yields CASSSSGTGAEKLFF.

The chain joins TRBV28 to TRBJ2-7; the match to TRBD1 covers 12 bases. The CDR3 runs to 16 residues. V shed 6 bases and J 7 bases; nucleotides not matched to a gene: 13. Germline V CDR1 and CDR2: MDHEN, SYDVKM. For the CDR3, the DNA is TGTGCCAGCAGCTTGGTCCCGGGACAGGGGGCGGGTGAGCAGTACTTC. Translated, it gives CASSLVPGQGAGEQYF.

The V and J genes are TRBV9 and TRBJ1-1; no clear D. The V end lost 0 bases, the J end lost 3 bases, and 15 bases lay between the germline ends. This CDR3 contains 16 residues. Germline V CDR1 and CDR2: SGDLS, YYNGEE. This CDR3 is CASSVDSSGRYTEAFF. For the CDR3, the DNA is TGTGCCAGCAGCGTAGATTCGTCGGGCAGGTACACTGAAGCTTTCTTT.

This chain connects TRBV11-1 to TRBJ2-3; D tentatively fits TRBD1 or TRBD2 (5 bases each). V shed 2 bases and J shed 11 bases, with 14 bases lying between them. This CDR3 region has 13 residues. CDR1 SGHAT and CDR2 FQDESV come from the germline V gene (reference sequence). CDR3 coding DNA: TGTGCCAGCAGCTTATCCGGTGGGGACGTGCAGTATTTT. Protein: CASSLSGGDVQYF.

The CDR3 spells CASSHRGSGETQYF. Here the CDR3 DNA reads TGTGCCAGCAGCCACCGCGGGAGCGGTGAGACCCAGTACTTC. The gene calls are TRBV3-1 (or the pseudogene TRBV3-2) and TRBJ2-5; 7 nucleotides match TRBD2. The CDR3 loop spans 14 amino acids. Germline CDR1 LGHDT, CDR2 YNNKEL (reference sequence). V trimming: 3 bases; J trimming: 5 bases; junction bases outside the gene matches: 6.

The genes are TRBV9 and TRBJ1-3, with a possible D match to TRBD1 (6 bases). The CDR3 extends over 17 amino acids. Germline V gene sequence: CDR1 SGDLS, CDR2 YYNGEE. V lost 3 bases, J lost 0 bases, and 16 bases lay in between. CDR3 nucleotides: TGTGCCAGCAGCGATAGGCGCGGGGGCCTCTCTGGAAACACCATATATTTT. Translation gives CASSDRRGGLSGNTIYF. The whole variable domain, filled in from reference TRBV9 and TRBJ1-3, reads DSGVTQTPKHLITATGQRVTLRCSPRSGDLSVYWYQQSLDQGLQFLIQYYNGEERAKGNILERFSAQQFPDLHSELNLSSLELGDSALYFCASSDRRGGLSGNTIYFGEGSWLTVV.

CDR3 protein: CASKPPGLFLEQFF. As DNA, the CDR3 is TGCGCCAGCAAACCCCCGGGACTATTCCTTGAGCAGTTCTTC. This chain joins TRBV5-1 and TRBJ2-1; 7 bases align to TRBD2. Trimming cost V 6 bases and J 9 bases; bases outside gene matches: 12. Germline V gene lookup returns CDR1 SGHRS and CDR2 YFSETQ. The CDR3 consists of 14 residues. Variable domain in full (rest from reference TRBV5-1 and TRBJ2-1): KAGVTQTPRYLIKTRGQQVTLSCSPISGHRSVSWYQQTPGQGLQFLFEYFSETQRNKGNFPGRFSGRQFSNSRSEMNVSTLELGDSALYLCASKPPGLFLEQFFGPGTRLTVL.

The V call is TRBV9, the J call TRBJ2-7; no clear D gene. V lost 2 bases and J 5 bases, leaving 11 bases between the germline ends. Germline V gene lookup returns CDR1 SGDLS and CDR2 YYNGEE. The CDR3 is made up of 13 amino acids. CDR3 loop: CASSVPDPHEQYF. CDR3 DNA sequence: TGTGCCAGCAGCGTTCCAGACCCCCACGAGCAGTACTTC.

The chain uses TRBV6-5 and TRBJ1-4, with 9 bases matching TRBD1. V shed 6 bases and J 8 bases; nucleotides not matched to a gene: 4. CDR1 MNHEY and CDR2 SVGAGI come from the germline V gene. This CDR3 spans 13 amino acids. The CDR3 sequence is CASRDRGVEKLFF. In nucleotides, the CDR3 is TGTGCCAGCAGGGACAGGGGTGTCGAAAAACTGTTTTTT.

The CDR3 loop is CASSLETDNYGYTF. In DNA, the CDR3 is TGTGCCAGCAGCTTAGAAACAGATAACTATGGCTACACCTTC. The gene calls are TRBV7-2 and TRBJ1-2; D gene ambiguous. This CDR3 is built from 14 residues. V was clipped by 1 base and J by 1 base, with 7 bases between them. Per germline, CDR1 SGHTA and CDR2 FQGNSA.

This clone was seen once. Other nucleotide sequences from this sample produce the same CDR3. CDR3 protein: CASSIGASNQPQHF. In DNA form, the CDR3 reads TGTGCCAGTAGTATAGGGGCTAGCAATCAGCCCCAGCATTTT. The rearrangement links TRBV19 to TRBJ1-5, with D unclear. The CDR3 runs 14 residues. Per germline, CDR1 LNHDA and CDR2 SQIVND (reference sequence). V lost 1 base and J lost 0, with 4 bases in between. Based on the CDR3 plus reference TRBV19 and TRBJ1-5, the full variable domain is DGGITQSPKYLFRKEGQNVTLSCEQNLNHDAMYWYRQDPGQGLRLIYYSQIVNDFQKGDIAEGYSVSREKKESFPLTVTSAQKNPTAFYLCASSIGASNQPQHFGDGTRLSIL.

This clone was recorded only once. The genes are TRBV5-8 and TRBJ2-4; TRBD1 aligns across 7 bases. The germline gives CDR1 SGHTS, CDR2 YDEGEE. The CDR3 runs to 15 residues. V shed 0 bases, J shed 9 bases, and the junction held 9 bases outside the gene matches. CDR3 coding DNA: TGTGCCAGCAGCTTGGCCGGGACAGCGGTAATCATTCAGTACTTC. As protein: CASSLAGTAVIIQYF.

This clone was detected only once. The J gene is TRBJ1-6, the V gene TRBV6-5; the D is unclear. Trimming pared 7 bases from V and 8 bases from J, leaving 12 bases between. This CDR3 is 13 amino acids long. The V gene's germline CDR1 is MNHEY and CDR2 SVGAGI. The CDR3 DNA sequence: TGTGCCAGCACCGAAGTGACGGATTCACCCCTCCACTTT. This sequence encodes CASTEVTDSPLHF.

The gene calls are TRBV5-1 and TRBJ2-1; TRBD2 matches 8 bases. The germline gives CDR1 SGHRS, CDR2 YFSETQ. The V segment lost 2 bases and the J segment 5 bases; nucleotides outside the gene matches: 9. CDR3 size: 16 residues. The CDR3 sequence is CASSLPGRGSNNEQFF. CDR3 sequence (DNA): TGCGCCAGCAGCTTACCCGGGAGGGGGAGCAACAATGAGCAGTTCTTC.